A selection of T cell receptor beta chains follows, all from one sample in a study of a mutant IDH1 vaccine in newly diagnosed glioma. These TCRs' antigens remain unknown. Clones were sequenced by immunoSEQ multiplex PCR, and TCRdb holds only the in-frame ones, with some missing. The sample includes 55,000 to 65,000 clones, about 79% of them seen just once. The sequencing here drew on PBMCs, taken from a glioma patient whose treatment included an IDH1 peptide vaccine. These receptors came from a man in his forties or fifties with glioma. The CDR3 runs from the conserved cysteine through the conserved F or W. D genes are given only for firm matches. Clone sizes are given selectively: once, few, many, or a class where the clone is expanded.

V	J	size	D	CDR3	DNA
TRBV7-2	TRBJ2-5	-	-	CASSRQGRVQETQYF	TGTGCCAGCAGCCGGCAGGGAAGGGTCCAAGAGACCCAGTACTTC
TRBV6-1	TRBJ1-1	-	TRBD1	CASSGQENTEAFF	TGTGCCAGCTCGGGACAGGAGAACACTGAAGCTTTCTTT
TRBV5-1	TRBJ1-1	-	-	CASSIATANTEAFF	TGCGCCAGCAGCATCGCGACGGCGAACACTGAAGCTTTCTTT
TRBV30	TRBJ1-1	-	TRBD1	CAWSRGLNTEAFF	TGTGCCTGGAGTAGGGGGCTGAACACTGAAGCTTTCTTT
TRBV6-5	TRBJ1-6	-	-	CASKTGQSYNSPLHF	TGTGCCAGCAAAACAGGGCAATCCTATAATTCACCCCTCCACTTT
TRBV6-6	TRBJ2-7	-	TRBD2	CASSFRLADLWEQYF	TGTGCCAGCAGTTTCCGACTAGCGGACCTCTGGGAGCAGTACTTC
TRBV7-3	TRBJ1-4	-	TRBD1	CASSSGQGEKLFF	TGTGCCAGCAGCTCAGGACAGGGAGAAAAACTGTTTTTT
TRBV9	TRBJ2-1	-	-	CASSLLLRSVVGEQFF	TGTGCCAGCAGCTTACTATTGAGGTCGGTTGTCGGTGAGCAGTTCTTC
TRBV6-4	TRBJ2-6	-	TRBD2	CASSAMGGRGANVLTF	TGTGCCAGCAGTGCGATGGGCGGGAGGGGGGCCAACGTCCTGACTTTC
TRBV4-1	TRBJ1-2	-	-	CASSHEGRNYGYTF	TGCGCCAGCAGCCATGAGGGCAGAAACTATGGCTACACCTTC
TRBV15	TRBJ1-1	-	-	CATSRGAGSGTEAFF	TGTGCCACCAGCAGAGGGGCGGGCTCTGGGACTGAAGCTTTCTTT
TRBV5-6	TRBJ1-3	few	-	CASSMGGRNTIYF	TGTGCCAGCAGCATGGGGGGGAGAAACACCATATATTTT
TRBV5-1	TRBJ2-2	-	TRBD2	CASSRGTTNTGELFF	TGCGCCAGCAGCCGGGGGACTACTAACACCGGGGAGCTGTTTTTT
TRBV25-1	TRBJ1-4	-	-	CASSEGQPGSEKLFF	TGTGCCAGCAGTGAAGGGCAGCCCGGGAGTGAAAAACTGTTTTTT
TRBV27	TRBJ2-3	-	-	CASHAGTQKDTQYF	TGTGCCAGTCATGCCGGGACTCAAAAGGATACGCAGTATTTT
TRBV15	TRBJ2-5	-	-	CATSREKTQYF	TGTGCCACCAGCAGAGAGAAGACCCAGTACTTC
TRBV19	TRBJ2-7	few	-	CASSRPGQSYEQYF	TGTGCCAGTAGTCGGCCAGGTCAGTCCTACGAGCAGTACTTC
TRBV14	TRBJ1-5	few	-	CASSQERGRGSNQPQHF	TGTGCCAGCAGCCAAGAAAGGGGTAGGGGGAGTAATCAGCCCCAGCATTTT
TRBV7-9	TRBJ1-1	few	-	CASSRSGAEAFF	TGTGCCAGCAGCAGATCGGGTGCTGAAGCTTTCTTT
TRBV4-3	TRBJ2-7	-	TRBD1	CASSQVIDRGPVTLHEQYF	TGCGCCAGCAGCCAAGTTATTGACAGGGGGCCTGTTACACTCCACGAGCAGTACTTC
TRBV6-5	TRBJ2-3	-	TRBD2	CASSSYSGTTDTQYF	TGTGCCAGCAGTTCCTATAGCGGGACCACAGATACGCAGTATTTT
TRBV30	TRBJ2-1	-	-	CAWSVGTQLANEQFF	TGTGCCTGGAGTGTAGGTACTCAACTAGCAAATGAGCAGTTCTTC
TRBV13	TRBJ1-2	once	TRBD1	CASSANRQGSSSGYTF	TGTGCCAGCAGCGCGAACCGACAGGGATCTAGCTCTGGCTACACCTTC
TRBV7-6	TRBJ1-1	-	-	CASSLPHDGDDTEAFF	TGTGCCAGCAGCTTACCCCATGATGGGGATGACACTGAAGCTTTCTTT
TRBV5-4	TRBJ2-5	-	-	CASSLSVVSQETQYF	TGTGCCAGCAGCTTGTCGGTCGTCAGCCAAGAGACCCAGTACTTC
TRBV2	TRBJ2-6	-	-	CATTQTDVLTF	TGTGCCACCACACAAACAGACGTCCTGACTTTC
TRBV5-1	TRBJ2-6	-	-	CASSSTGISGANVLTF	TGCGCCAGCAGCTCTACAGGGATCTCTGGGGCCAACGTCCTGACTTTC
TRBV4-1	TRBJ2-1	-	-	CASSQSGSRVF	TGCGCCAGCAGCCAATCTGGGAGCAGGGTCTTC
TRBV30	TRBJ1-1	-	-	CAWKDPRGANTEAFF	TGTGCCTGGAAAGATCCTCGGGGGGCCAACACTGAAGCTTTCTTT
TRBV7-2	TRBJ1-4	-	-	CASSLARGEKLFF	TGTGCCAGCAGCTTAGCGCGGGGTGAAAAACTGTTTTTT
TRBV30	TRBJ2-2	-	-	CAWSDTGPVELFF	TGTGCCTGGAGTGATACCGGGCCGGTGGAGCTGTTTTTT
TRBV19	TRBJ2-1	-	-	CASSIKQGDEQFF	TGTGCCAGTAGTATTAAACAGGGTGATGAGCAGTTCTTC
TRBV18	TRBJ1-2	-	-	CASSPLRGSYGYTF	TGTGCCAGCTCACCACTGAGAGGGTCCTATGGCTACACCTTC
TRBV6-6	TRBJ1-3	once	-	CATRGGGNTIYF	TGTGCCACCCGGGGTGGAGGAAACACCATATATTTT
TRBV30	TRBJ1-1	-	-	CAWSQGNTEAFF	TGTGCCTGGAGCCAGGGGAACACTGAAGCTTTCTTT